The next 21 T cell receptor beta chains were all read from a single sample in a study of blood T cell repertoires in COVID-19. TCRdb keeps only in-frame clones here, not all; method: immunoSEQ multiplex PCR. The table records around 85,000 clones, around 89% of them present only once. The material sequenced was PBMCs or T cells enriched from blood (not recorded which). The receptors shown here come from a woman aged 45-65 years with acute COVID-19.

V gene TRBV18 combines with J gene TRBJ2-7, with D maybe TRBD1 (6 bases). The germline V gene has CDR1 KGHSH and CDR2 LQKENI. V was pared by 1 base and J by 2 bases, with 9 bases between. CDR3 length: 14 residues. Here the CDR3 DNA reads TGTGCCAGCTCACCACAGGGGGACCCCTACGAGCAGTACTTC. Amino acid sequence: CASSPQGDPYEQYF. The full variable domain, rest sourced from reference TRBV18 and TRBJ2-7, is NAGVMQNPRHLVRRRGQEARLRCSPMKGHSHVYWYRQLPEEGLKFMVYLQKENIIDESGMPKERFSAEFPKEGPSILRIQQVVRGDSAAYFCASSPQGDPYEQYFGPGTRLTVT.

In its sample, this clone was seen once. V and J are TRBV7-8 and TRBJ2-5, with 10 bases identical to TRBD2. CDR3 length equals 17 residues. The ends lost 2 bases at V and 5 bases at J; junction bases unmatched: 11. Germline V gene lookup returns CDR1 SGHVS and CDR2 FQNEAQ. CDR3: CASSLLAGEMFEETQYF. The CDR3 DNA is TGTGCCAGCAGCTTACTAGCGGGAGAAATGTTTGAGGAGACCCAGTACTTC.

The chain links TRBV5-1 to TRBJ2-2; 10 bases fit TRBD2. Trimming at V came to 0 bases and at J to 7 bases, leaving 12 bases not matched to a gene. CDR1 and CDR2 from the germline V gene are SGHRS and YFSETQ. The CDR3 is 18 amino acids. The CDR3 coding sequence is TGCGCCAGCAGCTTGGGGACTAGCGGACCACGCGGGATCGGGGAGCTGTTTTTT. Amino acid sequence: CASSLGTSGPRGIGELFF.

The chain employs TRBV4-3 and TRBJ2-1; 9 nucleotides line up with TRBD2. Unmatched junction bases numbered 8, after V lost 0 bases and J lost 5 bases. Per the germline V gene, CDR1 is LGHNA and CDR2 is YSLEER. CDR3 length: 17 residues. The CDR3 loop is CASSQDVTSGGNNEQFF. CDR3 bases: TGCGCCAGCAGCCAAGATGTGACTAGCGGAGGGAACAATGAGCAGTTCTTC.

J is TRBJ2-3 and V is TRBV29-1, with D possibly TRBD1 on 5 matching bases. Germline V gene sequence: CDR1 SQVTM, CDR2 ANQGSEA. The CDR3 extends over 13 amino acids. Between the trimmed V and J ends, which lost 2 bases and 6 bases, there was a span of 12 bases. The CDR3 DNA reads TGCAGCGTTGAACCACAGGCCACGGATACGCAGTATTTT. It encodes CSVEPQATDTQYF.

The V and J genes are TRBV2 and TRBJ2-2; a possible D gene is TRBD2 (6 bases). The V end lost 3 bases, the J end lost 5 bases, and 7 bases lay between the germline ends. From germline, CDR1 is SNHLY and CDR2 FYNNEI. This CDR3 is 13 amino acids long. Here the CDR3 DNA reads TGTGCCAGCAGTGAGGGGGGTACCGGGGAGCTGTTTTTT. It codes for CASSEGGTGELFF.

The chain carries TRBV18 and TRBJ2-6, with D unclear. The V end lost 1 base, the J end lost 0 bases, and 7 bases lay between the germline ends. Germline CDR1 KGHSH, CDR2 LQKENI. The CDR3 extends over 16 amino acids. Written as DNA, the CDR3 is TGTGCCAGCTCACCACTGACACGCTCTGGGGCCAACGTCCTGACTTTC. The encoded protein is CASSPLTRSGANVLTF.

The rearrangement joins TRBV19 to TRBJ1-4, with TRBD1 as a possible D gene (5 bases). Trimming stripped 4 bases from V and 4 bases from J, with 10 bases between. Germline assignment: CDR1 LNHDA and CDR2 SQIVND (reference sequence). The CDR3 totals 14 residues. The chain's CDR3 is CASSSGTLNEKLFF. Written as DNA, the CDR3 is TGTGCCAGTAGTAGCGGGACCCTTAATGAAAAACTGTTTTTT.

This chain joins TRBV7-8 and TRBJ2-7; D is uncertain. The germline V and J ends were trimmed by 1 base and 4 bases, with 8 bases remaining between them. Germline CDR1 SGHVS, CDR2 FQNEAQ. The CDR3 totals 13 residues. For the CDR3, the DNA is TGTGCCAGCAGCTTAGTTTCCGGGTACGAGCAGTACTTC. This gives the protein CASSLVSGYEQYF.

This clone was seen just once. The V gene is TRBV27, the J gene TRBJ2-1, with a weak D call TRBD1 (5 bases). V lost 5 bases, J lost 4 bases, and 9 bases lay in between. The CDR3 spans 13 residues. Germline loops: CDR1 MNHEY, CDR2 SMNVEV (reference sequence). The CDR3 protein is CASSLDRYNEQFF. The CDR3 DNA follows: TGTGCCAGCAGTCTTGACAGATACAATGAGCAGTTCTTC.

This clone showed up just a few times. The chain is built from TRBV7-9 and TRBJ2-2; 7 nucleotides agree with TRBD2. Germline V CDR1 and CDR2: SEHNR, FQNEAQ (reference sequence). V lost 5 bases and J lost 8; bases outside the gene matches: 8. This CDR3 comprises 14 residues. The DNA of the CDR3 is TGTGCCAGCAGCCCGCAACTAGCGAGGGGGGAGCTGTTTTTT. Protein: CASSPQLARGELFF.

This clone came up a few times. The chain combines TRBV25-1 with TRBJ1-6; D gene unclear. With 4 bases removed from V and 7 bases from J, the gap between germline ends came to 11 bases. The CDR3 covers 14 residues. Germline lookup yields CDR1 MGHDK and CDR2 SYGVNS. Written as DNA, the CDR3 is TGTGCCAGCAGTGTGGGGAGTTTGAATTCACCCCTCCACTTT. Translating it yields CASSVGSLNSPLHF.

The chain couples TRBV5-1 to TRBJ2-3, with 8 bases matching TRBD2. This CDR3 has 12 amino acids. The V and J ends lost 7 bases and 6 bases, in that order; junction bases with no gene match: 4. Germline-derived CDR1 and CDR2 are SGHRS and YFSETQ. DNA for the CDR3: TGCGCCAGCTCGGGAGGGGGTGATACGCAGTATTTT. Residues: CASSGGGDTQYF.

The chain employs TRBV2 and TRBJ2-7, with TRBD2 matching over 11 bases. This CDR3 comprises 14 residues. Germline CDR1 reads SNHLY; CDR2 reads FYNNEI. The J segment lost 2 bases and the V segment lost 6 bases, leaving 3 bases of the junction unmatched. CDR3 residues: CASRLAGATYEQYF. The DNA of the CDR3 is TGTGCCAGCAGACTAGCGGGGGCGACCTACGAGCAGTACTTC.

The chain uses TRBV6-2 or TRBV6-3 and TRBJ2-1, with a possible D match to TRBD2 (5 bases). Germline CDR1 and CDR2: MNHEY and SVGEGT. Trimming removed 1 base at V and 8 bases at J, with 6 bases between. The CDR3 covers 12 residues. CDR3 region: CASSYWRDEQFF. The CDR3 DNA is TGTGCCAGCAGTTACTGGCGGGATGAGCAGTTCTTC.

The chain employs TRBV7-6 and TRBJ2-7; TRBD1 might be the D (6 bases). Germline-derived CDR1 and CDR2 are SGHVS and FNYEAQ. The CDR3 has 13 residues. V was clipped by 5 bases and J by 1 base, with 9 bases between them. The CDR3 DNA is TGTGCCAGCAGCCCCGGACAGTCCTACGAGCAGTACTTC. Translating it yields CASSPGQSYEQYF.

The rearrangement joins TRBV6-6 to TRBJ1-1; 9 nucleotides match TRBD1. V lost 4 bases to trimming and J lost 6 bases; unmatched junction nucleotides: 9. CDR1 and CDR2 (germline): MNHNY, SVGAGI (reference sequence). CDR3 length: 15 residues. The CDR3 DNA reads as TGTGCCAGCAGTTTACCCTCGGACAGGGGCGCTGAAGCTTTCTTT. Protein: CASSLPSDRGAEAFF.

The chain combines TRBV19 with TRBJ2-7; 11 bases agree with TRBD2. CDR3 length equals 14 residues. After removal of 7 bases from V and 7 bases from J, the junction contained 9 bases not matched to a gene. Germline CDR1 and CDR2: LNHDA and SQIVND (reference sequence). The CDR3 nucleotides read TGTGCCAGTAAAACCGGGACTAGCGGTGGTGAGCAGTACTTC. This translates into CASKTGTSGGEQYF.

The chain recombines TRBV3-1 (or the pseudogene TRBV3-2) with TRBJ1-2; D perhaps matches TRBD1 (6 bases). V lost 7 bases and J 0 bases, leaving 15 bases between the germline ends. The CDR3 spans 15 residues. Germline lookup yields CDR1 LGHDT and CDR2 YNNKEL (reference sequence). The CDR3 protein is CASKQDSATNYGYTF. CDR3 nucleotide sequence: TGTGCCAGCAAACAGGACAGCGCAACTAACTATGGCTACACCTTC.

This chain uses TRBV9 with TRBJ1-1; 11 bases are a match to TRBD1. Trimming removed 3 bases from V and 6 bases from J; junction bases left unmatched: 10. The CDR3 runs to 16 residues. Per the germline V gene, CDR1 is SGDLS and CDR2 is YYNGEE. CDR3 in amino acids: CASSGGQGAWGSEAFF. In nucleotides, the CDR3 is TGTGCCAGCAGCGGAGGACAGGGGGCATGGGGCTCTGAAGCTTTCTTT.

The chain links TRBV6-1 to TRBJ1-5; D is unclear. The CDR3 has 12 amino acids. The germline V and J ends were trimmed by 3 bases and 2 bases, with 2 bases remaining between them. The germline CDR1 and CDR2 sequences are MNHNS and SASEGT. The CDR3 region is CASSDGNQPQHF. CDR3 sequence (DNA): TGTGCCAGCAGTGACGGCAATCAGCCCCAGCATTTT.